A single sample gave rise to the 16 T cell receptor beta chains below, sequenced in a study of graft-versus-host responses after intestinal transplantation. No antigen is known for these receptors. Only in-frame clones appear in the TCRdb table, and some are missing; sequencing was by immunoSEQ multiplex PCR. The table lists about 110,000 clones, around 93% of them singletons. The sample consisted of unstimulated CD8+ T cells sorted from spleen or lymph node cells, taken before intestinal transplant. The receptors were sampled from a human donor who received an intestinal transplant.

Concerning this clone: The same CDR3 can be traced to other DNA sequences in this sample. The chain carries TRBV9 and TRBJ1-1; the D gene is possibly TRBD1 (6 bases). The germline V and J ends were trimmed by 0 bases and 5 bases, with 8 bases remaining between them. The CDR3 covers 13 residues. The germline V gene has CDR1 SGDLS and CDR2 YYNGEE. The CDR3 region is CASSVGGRTEAFF. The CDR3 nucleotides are TGTGCCAGCAGCGTAGGGGGGCGGACTGAAGCTTTCTTT.

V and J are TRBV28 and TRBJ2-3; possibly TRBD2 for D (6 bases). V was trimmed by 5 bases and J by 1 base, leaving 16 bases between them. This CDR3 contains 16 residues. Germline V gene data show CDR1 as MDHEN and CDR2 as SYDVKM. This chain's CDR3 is CASSLGLSPGTDTQYF. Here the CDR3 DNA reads TGTGCCAGCAGTCTGGGACTTTCCCCCGGCACAGATACGCAGTATTTT.

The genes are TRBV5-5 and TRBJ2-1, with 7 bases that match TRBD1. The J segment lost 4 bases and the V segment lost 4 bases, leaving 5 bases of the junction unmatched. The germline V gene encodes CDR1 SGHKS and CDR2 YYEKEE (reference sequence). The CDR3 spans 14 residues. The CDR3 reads CASSPRDSYNEQFF. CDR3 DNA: TGTGCCAGCAGCCCCCGGGACAGTTACAATGAGCAGTTCTTC. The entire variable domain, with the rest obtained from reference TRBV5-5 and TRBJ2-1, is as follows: DAGVTQSPTHLIKTRGQQVTLRCSPISGHKSVSWYQQVLGQGPQFIFQYYEKEERGRGNFPDRFSARQFPNYSSELNVNALLLGDSALYLCASSPRDSYNEQFFGPGTRLTVL.

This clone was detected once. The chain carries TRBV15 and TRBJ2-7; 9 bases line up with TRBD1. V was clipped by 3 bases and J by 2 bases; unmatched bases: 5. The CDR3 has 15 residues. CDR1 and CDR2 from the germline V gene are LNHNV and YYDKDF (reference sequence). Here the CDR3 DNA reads TGTGCCACCAGCAGCCGAGACAGGGGGACCTACGAGCAGTACTTC. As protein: CATSSRDRGTYEQYF. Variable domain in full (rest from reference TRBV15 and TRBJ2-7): DAMVIQNPRYQVTQFGKPVTLSCSQTLNHNVMYWYQQKSSQAPKLLFHYYDKDFNNEADTPDNFQSRRPNTSFCFLDIRSPGLGDTAMYLCATSSRDRGTYEQYFGPGTRLTVT.

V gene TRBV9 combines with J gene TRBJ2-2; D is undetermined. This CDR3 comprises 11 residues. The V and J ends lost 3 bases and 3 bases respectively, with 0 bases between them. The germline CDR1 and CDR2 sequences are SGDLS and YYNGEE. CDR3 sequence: CASSDTGELFF. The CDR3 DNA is TGTGCCAGCAGCGACACCGGGGAGCTGTTTTTT. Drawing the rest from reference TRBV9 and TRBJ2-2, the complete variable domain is DSGVTQTPKHLITATGQRVTLRCSPRSGDLSVYWYQQSLDQGLQFLIQYYNGEERAKGNILERFSAQQFPDLHSELNLSSLELGDSALYFCASSDTGELFFGEGSRLTVL.

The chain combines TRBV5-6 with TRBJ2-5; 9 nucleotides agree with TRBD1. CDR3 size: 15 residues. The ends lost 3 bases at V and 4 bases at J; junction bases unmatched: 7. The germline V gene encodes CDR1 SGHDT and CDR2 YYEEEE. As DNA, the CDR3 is TGTGCCAGCAGCTCGGGGACAGGGCGGGTAGAGACCCAGTACTTC. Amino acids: CASSSGTGRVETQYF. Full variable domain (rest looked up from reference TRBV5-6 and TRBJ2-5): DAGVTQSPTHLIKTRGQQVTLRCSPKSGHDTVSWYQQALGQGPQFIFQYYEEEERQRGNFPDRFSGHQFPNYSSELNVNALLLGDSALYLCASSSGTGRVETQYFGPGTRLLVL.

The CDR3 DNA follows: TGCGCCAGCAGCCAAGACCGGGGGCAAGTCGCAACTAATGAAAAACTGTTTTTT. This gives the protein CASSQDRGQVATNEKLFF. This chain connects TRBV4-1 to TRBJ1-4; possibly TRBD1 for D (6 bases). CDR3 size: 18 residues. Deletions cut 0 bases from V and 0 bases from J, with 14 bases between. Per germline, CDR1 MGHRA and CDR2 YSYEKL.

Here the CDR3 DNA reads TGTGCCAGCAGTCCCCTACCCATAGACAGTGCTAACTATGGCTACACCTTC. Its protein product is CASSPLPIDSANYGYTF. The chain carries TRBV27 and TRBJ1-2, with D tentatively TRBD1 (5 bases). The CDR3 runs 17 residues. Germline V CDR1 and CDR2: MNHEY, SMNVEV (reference sequence). Trimming left V 5 bases short and J 0 bases short, with 19 bases between.

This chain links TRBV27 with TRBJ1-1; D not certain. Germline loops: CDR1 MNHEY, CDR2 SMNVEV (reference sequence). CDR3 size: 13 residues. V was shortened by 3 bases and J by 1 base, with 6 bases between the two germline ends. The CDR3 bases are TGTGCCAGCAGTTTTTGGGGGAACACTGAAGCTTTCTTT. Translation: CASSFWGNTEAFF.

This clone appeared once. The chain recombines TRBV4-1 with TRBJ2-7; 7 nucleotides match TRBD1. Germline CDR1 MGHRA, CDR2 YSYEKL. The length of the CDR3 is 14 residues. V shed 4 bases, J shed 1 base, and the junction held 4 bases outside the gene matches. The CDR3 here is CASSPGQISYEQYF. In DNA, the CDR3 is TGCGCCAGCAGCCCGGGACAGATTTCCTACGAGCAGTACTTC.

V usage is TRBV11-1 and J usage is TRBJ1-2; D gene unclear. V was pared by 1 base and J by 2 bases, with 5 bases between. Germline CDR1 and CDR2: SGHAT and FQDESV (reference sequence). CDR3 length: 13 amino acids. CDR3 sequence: CASSLGENYGYTF. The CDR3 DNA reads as TGTGCCAGCAGCTTAGGCGAGAACTATGGCTACACCTTC. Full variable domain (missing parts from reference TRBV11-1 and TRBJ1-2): EAEVAQSPRYKITEKSQAVAFWCDPISGHATLYWYRQILGQGPELLVQFQDESVVDDSQLPKDRFSAERLKGVDSTLKIQPAELGDSAMYLCASSLGENYGYTFGSGTRLTVV.

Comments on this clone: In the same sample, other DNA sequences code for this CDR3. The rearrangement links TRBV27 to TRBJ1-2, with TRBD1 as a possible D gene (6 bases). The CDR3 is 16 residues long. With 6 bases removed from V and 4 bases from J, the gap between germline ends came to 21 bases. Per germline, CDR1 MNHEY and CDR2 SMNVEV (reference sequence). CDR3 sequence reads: CASSLIRGANLYGYTF. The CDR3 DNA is TGTGCCAGCAGCTTAATCCGGGGGGCCAACCTCTATGGCTACACCTTC.

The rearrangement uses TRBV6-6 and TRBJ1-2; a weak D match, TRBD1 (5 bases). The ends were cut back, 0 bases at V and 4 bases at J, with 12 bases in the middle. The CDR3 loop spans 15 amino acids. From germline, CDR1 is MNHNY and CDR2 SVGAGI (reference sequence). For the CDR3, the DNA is TGTGCCAGCAGTTACTCCTCCGGCAGGGCCTATGGCTACACCTTC. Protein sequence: CASSYSSGRAYGYTF.

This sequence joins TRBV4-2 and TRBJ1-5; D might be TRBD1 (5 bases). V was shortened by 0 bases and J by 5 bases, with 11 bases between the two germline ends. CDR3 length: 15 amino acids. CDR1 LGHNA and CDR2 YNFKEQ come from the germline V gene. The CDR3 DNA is TGTGCCAGCAGCCAAGACGGGAGGGACTATCAGCCCCAGCATTTT. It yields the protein CASSQDGRDYQPQHF.

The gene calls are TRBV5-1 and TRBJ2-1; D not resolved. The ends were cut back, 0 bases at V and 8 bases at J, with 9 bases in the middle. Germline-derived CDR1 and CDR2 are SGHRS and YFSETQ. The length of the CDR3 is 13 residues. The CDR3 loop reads CASSLALYDEQFF. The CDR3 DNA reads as TGCGCCAGCAGCTTGGCTCTTTATGATGAGCAGTTCTTC. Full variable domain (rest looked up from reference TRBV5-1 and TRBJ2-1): KAGVTQTPRYLIKTRGQQVTLSCSPISGHRSVSWYQQTPGQGLQFLFEYFSETQRNKGNFPGRFSGRQFSNSRSEMNVSTLELGDSALYLCASSLALYDEQFFGPGTRLTVL.

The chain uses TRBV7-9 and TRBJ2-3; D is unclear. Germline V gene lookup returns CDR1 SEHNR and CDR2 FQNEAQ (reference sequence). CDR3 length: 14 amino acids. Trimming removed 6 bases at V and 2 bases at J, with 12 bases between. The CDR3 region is CASRGQVATDTQYF. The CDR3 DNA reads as TGTGCCAGCAGGGGTCAAGTGGCCACAGATACGCAGTATTTT. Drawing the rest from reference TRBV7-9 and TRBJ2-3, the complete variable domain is DTGVSQNPRHKITKRGQNVTFRCDPISEHNRLYWYRQTLGQGPEFLTYFQNEAQLEKSRLLSDRFSAERPKGSFSTLEIQRTEQGDSAMYLCASRGQVATDTQYFGPGTRLTVL.